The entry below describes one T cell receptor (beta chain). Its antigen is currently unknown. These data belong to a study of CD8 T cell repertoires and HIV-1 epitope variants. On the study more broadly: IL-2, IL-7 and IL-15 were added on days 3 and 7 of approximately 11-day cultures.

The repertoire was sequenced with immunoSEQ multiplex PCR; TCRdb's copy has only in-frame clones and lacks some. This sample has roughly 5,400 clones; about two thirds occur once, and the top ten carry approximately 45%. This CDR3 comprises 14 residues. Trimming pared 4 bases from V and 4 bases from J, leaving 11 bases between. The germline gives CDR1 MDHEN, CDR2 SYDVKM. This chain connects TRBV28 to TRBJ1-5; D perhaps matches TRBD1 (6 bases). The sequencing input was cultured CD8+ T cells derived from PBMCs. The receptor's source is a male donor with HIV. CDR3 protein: CASSSQTGNQPQHF. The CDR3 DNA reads TGTGCCAGCAGTTCACAGACAGGAAATCAGCCCCAGCATTTT.